This entry lists 10 T cell receptor beta chains sequenced from one sample in a study of radiation and T cells in renal cell carcinoma. Treatment: treatment-naive control, cytoreductive nephrectomy. Some clones are missing from TCRdb's copy, which holds only in-frame ones; the method was immunoSEQ multiplex PCR. The sample has roughly 20,000 clones, around three fifths seen once. The material sequenced was tumor tissue, taken from a patient whose treatment was nephrectomy without radiotherapy. Source of these receptors: a man over 45 with renal cell carcinoma.

The J gene is TRBJ2-6, the V gene TRBV5-6; 8 nucleotides agree with TRBD1. Germline V gene lookup returns CDR1 SGHDT and CDR2 YYEEEE. Trimming at V came to 0 bases and at J to 0 bases, leaving 5 bases not matched to a gene. The CDR3 runs to 18 residues. CDR3 sequence (DNA): TGTGCCAGCAGCTTGGCCGGGACAGGCATCTCTGGGGCCAACGTCCTGACTTTC. Amino acids: CASSLAGTGISGANVLTF.

V gene TRBV7-2 combines with J gene TRBJ1-2; the D is unclear. The germline V gene encodes CDR1 SGHTA and CDR2 FQGNSA. This CDR3 spans 13 amino acids. The V end was cut by 8 bases, the J end by 4 bases, with 14 bases between. The CDR3: CASAIKGGYGYTF. Written as DNA, the CDR3 is TGTGCCAGCGCCATTAAGGGTGGCTATGGCTACACCTTC.

The chain is built from TRBV5-1 and TRBJ1-3; D possibly corresponds to TRBD1 (5 bases). This CDR3 has 16 amino acids. V shed 0 bases and J shed 0 bases, with 10 bases lying between them. CDR1 is SGHRS and CDR2 is YFSETQ in the germline V gene. The CDR3 spells CASSLGWGSSGNTIYF. The CDR3 nucleotides read TGCGCCAGCAGCTTGGGCTGGGGGAGCTCTGGAAACACCATATATTTT.

V gene TRBV6-5 combines with J gene TRBJ1-5; D remains unclear. Germline CDR1 is MNHEY and CDR2 is SVGAGI. Trimming pared 6 bases from V and 7 bases from J, leaving 16 bases between. The CDR3 loop spans 14 amino acids. DNA of the CDR3: TGTGCCAGCAGCCCTTCGGCGGGTCGGCAGCCCCAGCATTTT. Its translation is CASSPSAGRQPQHF.

CDR3 DNA: TGTGCCAGCAGCTGGGGGGGCCTTGCTTCTGGAAACACCATATATTTT. It encodes CASSWGGLASGNTIYF. The V and J genes are TRBV5-8 and TRBJ1-3; a possible D gene is TRBD1 (6 bases). V shed 3 bases and J shed 1 base, with 14 bases lying between them. The CDR3 sequence is 16 residues long. Germline V gene lookup returns CDR1 SGHTS and CDR2 YDEGEE.

This sequence joins TRBV4-1 and TRBJ2-5; TRBD2 agrees at 7 bases. The CDR3 length is 13 residues. The germline V gene encodes CDR1 MGHRA and CDR2 YSYEKL. V shed 4 bases and J 11 bases; nucleotides not matched to a gene: 10. In DNA, the CDR3 is TGCGCCAGCAGCCCCCGCCTAGCGGAGGAGCAGTACTTC. As protein: CASSPRLAEEQYF.

The chain couples TRBV7-2 to TRBJ1-5; TRBD1 is a possible D gene (5 bases). The V end lost 5 bases, the J end lost 5 bases, and 13 bases lay between the germline ends. The CDR3 contains 14 residues. Germline V CDR1 and CDR2: SGHTA, FQGNSA. Written as DNA, the CDR3 is TGTGCCAGCAGCCAGAGGGGCAGGGATCAGCCCCAGCATTTT. Its translation is CASSQRGRDQPQHF.

A few counts support this clone. The rearrangement joins TRBV15 to TRBJ1-1, with D possibly matching TRBD1 (5 bases). CDR1 LNHNV and CDR2 YYDKDF come from the germline V gene (reference sequence). The ends were cut back, 4 bases at V and 3 bases at J, with 27 bases in the middle. This CDR3 is built from 19 residues. CDR3 amino acids: CATSTTVAKITALDTEAFF. Written as DNA, the CDR3 is TGTGCCACCAGCACGACAGTCGCCAAAATCACGGCCCTAGACACTGAAGCTTTCTTT.

This rearrangement joins TRBV5-1 to TRBJ2-1, with 9 bases that match TRBD2. Germline values: CDR1 SGHRS, CDR2 YFSETQ. The CDR3 runs to 15 residues. J lost 6 bases, V lost 4 bases, and 8 bases had no gene match. The CDR3 bases are TGCGCCAGCAGCCCAAGCGGGGGGCCGTTCAATGAGCAGTTCTTC. It specifies CASSPSGGPFNEQFF.

The rearrangement uses TRBV4-3 and TRBJ1-4; D is perhaps TRBD1 (6 bases). The CDR3 sequence is 18 residues long. Per the germline V gene, CDR1 is LGHNA and CDR2 is YSLEER. Trimming left V 0 bases short and J 8 bases short, with 22 bases between. The CDR3 coding sequence is TGCGCCAGCAGCCAAGATTTCTCAAGGTCACCGGGGGGCGAAAAACTGTTTTTT. Translation gives CASSQDFSRSPGGEKLFF.